This T cell receptor beta chain was identified in a study of blood T cell repertoires in COVID-19. Method: immunoSEQ multiplex PCR; TCRdb's copy keeps in-frame clones and lacks some. The data contain 390,000 or so clones, 85% to 90% of them seen just once; the ten biggest clones take up over 0.95%. The study counted Cohort 3 donors as recovered given two negative PCRs, clearance, or symptom resolution. Germline assignment: CDR1 SGHTA and CDR2 FQGTGA. J was trimmed by 2 bases and V by 4 bases; bases with no gene match: 4. The CDR3 totals 15 residues. This TCR came from a man aged 18 to 29 who had recovered from COVID-19. The chain has TRBV7-3 and TRBJ2-3; 9 bases are shared with TRBD2. Sequencing was done on a sample of PBMCs or T cells enriched from blood (not recorded which). The CDR3 DNA follows: TGTGCCAGCAGCTCGATAGCGGGAGACACAGATACGCAGTATTTT. It specifies CASSSIAGDTDTQYF.